This T cell receptor (beta chain) was retrieved from a study of control samples from healthy donors and cancer patients. Repertoires were generated with immunoSEQ multiplex PCR, while TCRdb's copy carries only in-frame clones and drops some. This sample has over 100,000 clones, with just over 90% found just once. Trimming removed 2 bases from V and 3 bases from J, with 14 bases in between. Germline values: CDR1 MNHNS, CDR2 SASEGT. The length of the CDR3 is 16 residues. This clonotype was obtained from a young woman in good health. The sample consisted of blood. The chain recombines TRBV6-1 with TRBJ1-5; D not certain. The CDR3 DNA follows: TGTGCCAGCAGTGAATTAAGTGGGCCGGTCAATCAGCCCCAGCATTTT. Amino acids: CASSELSGPVNQPQHF.